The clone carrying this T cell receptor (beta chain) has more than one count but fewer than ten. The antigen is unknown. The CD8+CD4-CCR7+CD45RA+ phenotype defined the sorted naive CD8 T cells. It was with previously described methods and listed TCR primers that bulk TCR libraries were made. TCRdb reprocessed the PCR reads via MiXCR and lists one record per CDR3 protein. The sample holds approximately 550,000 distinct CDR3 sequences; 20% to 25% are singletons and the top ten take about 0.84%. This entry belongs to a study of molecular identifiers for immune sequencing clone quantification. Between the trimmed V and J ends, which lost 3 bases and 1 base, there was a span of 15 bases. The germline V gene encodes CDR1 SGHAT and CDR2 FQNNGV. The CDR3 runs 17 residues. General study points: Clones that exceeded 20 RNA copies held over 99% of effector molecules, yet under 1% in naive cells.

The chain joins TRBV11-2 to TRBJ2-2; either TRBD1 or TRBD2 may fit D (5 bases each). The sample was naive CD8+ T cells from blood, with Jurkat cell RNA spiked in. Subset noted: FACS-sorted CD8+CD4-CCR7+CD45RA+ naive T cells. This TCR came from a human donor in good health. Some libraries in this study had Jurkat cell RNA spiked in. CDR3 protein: CASSFRRDAENTGELFF. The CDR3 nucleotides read TGTGCCAGCAGCTTCCGACGGGACGCTGAGAACACCGGGGAGCTGTTTTTT.